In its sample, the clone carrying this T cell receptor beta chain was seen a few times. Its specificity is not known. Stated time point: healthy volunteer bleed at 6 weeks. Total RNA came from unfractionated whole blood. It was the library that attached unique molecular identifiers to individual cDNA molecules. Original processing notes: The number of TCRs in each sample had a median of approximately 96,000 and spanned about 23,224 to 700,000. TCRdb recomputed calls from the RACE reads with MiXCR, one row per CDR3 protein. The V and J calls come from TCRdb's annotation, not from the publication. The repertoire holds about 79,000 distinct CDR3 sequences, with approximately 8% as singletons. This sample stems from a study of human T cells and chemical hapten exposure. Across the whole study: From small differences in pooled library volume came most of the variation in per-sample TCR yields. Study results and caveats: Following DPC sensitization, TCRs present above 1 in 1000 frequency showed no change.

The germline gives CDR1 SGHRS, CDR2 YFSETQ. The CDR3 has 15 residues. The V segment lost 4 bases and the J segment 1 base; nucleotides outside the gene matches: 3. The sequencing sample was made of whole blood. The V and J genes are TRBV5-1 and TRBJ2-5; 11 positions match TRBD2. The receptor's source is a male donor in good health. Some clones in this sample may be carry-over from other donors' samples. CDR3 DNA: TGCGCCAGCAGCCCCGGGACTAGCGGCCAAGAGACCCAGTACTTC. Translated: CASSPGTSGQETQYF.